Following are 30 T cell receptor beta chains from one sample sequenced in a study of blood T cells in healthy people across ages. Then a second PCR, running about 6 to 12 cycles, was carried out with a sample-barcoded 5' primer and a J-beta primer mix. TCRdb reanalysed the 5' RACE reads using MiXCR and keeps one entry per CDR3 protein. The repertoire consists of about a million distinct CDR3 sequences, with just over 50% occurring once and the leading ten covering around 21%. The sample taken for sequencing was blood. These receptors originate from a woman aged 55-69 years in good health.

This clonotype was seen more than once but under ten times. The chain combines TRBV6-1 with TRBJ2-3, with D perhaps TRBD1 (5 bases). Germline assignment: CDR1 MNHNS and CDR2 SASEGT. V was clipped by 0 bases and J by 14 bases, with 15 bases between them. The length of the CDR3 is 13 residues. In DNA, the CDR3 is TGTGCCAGCAGTGAAGCGCAGGGAACAGGCAGGTATTTT. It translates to CASSEAQGTGRYF.

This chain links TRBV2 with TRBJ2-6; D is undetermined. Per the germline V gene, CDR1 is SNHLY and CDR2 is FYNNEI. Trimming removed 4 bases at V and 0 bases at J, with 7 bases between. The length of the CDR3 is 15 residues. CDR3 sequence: CASSGTVSGANVLTF. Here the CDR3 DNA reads TGTGCCAGCAGTGGCACAGTCTCTGGGGCCAACGTCCTGACTTTC.

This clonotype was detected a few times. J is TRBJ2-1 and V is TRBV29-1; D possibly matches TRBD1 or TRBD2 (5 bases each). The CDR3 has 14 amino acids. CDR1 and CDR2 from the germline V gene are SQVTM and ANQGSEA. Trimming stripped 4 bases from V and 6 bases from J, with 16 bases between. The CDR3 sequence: CSVGGNTLGNEQFF. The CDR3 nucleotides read TGCAGCGTTGGGGGGAACACTCTGGGCAATGAGCAGTTCTTC.

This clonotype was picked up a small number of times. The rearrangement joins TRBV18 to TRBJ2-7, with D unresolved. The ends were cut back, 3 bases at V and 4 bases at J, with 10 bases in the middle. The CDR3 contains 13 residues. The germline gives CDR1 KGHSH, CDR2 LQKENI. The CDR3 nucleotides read TGTGCCAGCTCACCCCCGGAAGGATACGAGCAGTACTTC. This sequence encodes CASSPPEGYEQYF.

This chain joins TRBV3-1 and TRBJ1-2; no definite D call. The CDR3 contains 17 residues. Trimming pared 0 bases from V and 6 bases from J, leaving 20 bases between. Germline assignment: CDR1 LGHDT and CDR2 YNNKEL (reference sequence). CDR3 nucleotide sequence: TGTGCCAGCAGCCAAGATAAGGGCCTGAGGTCCCAGGATGGCTACACCTTC. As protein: CASSQDKGLRSQDGYTF.

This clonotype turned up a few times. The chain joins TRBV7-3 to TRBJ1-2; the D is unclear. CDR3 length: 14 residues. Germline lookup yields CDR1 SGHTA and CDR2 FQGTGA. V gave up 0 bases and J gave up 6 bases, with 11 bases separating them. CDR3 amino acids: CASSLTRTENGYTF. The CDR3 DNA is TGTGCCAGCAGCTTAACCCGGACCGAGAATGGCTACACCTTC.

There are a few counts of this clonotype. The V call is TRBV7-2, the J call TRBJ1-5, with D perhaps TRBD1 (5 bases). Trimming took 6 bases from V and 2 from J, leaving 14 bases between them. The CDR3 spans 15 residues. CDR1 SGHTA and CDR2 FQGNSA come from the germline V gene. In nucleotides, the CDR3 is TGTGCCAGCAGGTTCGACAGAATTGGCAATCAGCCCCAGCATTTT. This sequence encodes CASRFDRIGNQPQHF. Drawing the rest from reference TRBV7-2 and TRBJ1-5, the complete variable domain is GAGVSQSPSNKVTEKGKDVELRCDPISGHTALYWYRQSLGQGLEFLIYFQGNSAPDKSGLPSDRFSAERTGGSVSTLTIQRTQQEDSAVYLCASRFDRIGNQPQHFGDGTRLSIL.

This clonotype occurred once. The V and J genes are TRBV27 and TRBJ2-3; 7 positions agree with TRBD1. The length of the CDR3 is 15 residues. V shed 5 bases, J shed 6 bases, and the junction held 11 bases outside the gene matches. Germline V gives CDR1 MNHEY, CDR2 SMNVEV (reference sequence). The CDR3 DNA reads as TGTGCCAGCAGTGGGGGACAGACCCCCAGGGATACGCAGTATTTT. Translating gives CASSGGQTPRDTQYF.

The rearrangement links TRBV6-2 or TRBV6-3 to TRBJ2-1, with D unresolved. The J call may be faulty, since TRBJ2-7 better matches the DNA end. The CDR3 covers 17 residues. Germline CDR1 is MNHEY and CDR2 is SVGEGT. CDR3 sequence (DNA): TGTGCCAGCAGTTACATAAGTTCCATCAGCTCCTACAATGAGCAGTACTTC. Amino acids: CASSYISSISSYNEQYF.

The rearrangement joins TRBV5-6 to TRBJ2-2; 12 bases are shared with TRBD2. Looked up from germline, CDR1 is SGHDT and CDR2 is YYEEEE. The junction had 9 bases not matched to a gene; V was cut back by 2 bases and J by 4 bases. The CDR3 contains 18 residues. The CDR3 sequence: CASSFAPASGRGTGELFF. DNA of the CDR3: TGTGCCAGCAGCTTTGCCCCGGCTAGCGGGAGGGGCACCGGGGAGCTGTTTTTT.

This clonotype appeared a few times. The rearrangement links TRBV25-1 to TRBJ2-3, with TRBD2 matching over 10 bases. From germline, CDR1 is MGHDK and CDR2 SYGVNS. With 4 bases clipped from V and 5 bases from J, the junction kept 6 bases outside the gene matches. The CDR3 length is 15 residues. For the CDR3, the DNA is TGTGCCAGCAGTGGGCGGACTAGCGGTAAAGATACGCAGTATTTT. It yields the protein CASSGRTSGKDTQYF. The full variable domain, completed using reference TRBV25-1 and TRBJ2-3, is EADIYQTPRYLVIGTGKKITLECSQTMGHDKMYWYQQDPGMELHLIHYSYGVNSTEKGDLSSESTVSRIRTEHFPLTLESARPSHTSQYLCASSGRTSGKDTQYFGPGTRLTVL.

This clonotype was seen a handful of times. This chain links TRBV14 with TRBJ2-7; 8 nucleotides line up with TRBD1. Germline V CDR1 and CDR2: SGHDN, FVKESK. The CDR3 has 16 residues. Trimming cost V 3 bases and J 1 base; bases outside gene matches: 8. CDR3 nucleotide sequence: TGTGCCAGCAGCCACTCCGGGACAGGACTATCCTACGAGCAGTACTTC. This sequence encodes CASSHSGTGLSYEQYF.

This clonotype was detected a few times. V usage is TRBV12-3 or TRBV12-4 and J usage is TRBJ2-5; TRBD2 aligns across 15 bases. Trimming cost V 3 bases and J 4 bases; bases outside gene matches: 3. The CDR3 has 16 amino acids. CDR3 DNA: TGTGCCAGCAGTTTCGGACTAGCGGGAGGGGGAGAGACCCAGTACTTC. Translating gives CASSFGLAGGGETQYF.

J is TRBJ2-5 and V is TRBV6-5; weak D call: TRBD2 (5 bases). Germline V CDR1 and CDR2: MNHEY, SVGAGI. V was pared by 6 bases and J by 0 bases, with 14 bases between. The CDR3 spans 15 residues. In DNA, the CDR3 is TGTGCCAGCAGCCCCAGGAGGACCAACCAAGAGACCCAGTACTTC. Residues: CASSPRRTNQETQYF.

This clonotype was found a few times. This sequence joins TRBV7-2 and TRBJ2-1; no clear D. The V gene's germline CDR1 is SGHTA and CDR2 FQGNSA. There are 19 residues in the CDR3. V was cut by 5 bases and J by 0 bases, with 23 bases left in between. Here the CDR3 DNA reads TGTGCCAGCAGCCCAAGAGTCCGGCGAAGTTCCCACTCCTACAATGAGCAGTTCTTC. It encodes CASSPRVRRSSHSYNEQFF.

CDR3 in DNA: TGTGCCAGCAGCCCCCGTCGGGACGCCGAGCAGTACTTC. Translation: CASSPRRDAEQYF. The chain couples TRBV3-1 to TRBJ2-7; D may be TRBD1 or TRBD2 (5 bases each). There are 13 residues in the CDR3. V was shortened by 4 bases and J by 6 bases, with 13 bases between the two germline ends. Germline lookup yields CDR1 LGHDT and CDR2 YNNKEL (reference sequence).

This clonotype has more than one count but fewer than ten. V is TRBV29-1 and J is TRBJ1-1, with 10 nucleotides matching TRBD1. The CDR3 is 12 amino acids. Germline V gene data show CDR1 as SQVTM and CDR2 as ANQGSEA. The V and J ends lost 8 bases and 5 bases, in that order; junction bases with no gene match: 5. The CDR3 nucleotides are TGCAGCCTGACAGGGGGCAATACTGAAGCTTTCTTT. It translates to CSLTGGNTEAFF.

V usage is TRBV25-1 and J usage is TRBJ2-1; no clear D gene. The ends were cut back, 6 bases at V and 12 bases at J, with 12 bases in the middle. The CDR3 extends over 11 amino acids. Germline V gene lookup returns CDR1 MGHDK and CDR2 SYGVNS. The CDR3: CASSPSVLQFF. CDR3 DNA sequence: TGTGCCAGCAGCCCCTCCGTGCTGCAGTTCTTC.

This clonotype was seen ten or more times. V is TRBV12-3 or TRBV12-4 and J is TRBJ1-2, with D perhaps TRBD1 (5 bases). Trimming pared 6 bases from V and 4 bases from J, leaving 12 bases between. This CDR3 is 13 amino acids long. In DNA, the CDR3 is TGTGCCAGCAGCCCTACAGGATCCTATGGCTACACCTTC. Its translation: CASSPTGSYGYTF.

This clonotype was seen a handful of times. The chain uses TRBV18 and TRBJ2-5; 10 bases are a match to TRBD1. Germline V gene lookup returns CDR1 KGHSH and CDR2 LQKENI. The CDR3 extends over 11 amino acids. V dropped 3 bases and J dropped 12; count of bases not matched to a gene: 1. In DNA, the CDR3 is TGTGCCAGCTCACCCGGGACAGGGGAGTACTTC. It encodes CASSPGTGEYF.

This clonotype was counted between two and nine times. The CDR3 nucleotides read TGTGCCAGCAGTCTCCTAAGTTCGGGCTCTGGGGCCAACGTCCTGACTTTC. Translation gives CASSLLSSGSGANVLTF. This sequence joins TRBV12-3 or TRBV12-4 and TRBJ2-6, with D unclear. CDR3 length: 17 residues. The ends were cut back, 5 bases at V and 0 bases at J, with 14 bases in the middle.

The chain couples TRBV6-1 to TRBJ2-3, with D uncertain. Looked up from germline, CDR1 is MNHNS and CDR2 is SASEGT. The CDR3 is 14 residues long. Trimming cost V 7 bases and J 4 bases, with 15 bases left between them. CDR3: CASTMARMADTQYF. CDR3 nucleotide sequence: TGTGCCAGCACCATGGCCCGGATGGCAGATACGCAGTATTTT.

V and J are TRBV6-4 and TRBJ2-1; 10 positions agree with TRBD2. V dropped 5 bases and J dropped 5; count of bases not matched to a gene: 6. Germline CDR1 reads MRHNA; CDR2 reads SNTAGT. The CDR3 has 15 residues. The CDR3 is CASSPGLAADNEQFF. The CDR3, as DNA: TGTGCCAGCAGTCCTGGACTAGCGGCAGACAATGAGCAGTTCTTC.

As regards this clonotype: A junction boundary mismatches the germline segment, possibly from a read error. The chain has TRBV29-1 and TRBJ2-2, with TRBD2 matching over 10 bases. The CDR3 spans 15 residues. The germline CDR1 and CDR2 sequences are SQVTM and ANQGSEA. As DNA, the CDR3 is TGCGGCGTTAGAGCGGGAGGGCCCCACACCGGGGAGCTGTTTTTT. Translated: CGVRAGGPHTGELFF.

The chain's CDR3 is CASRGIPGQGSGGYTQYF. Here the CDR3 DNA reads TGTGCCAGCAGGGGAATCCCGGGACAGGGTTCAGGGGGTTATACGCAGTATTTT. The rearrangement links TRBV6-1 to TRBJ2-3; 9 bases match TRBD1. The CDR3 extends over 18 amino acids. V dropped 6 bases and J dropped 7; count of bases not matched to a gene: 20. In germline, CDR1 is MNHNS, CDR2 SASEGT.

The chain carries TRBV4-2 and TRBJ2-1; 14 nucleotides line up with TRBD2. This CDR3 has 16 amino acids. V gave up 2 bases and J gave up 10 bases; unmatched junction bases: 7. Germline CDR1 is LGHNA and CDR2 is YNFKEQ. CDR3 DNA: TGTGCCAGCAGCCAAATGCTGGGACTAGCGGGAGAAGAGCAGTTCTTC. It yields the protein CASSQMLGLAGEEQFF.

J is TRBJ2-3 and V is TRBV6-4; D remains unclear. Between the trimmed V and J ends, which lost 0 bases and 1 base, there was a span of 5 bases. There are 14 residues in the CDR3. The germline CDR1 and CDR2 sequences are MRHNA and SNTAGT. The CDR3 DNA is TGTGCCAGCAGTGACTCTTTCGGCACAGATACGCAGTATTTT. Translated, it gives CASSDSFGTDTQYF.

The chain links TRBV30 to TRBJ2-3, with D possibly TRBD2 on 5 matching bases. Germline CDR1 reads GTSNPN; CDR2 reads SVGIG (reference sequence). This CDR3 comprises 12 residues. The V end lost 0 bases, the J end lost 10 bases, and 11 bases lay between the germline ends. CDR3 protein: CAWSVAAGSQYF. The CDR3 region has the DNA TGTGCCTGGAGTGTAGCGGCCGGGTCGCAGTATTTT. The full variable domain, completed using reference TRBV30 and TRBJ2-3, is SQTIHQWPATLVQPVGSPLSLECTVEGTSNPNLYWYRQAAGRGLQLLFYSVGIGQISSEVPQNLSASRPQDRQFILSSKKLLLSDSGFYLCAWSVAAGSQYFGPGTRLTVL.

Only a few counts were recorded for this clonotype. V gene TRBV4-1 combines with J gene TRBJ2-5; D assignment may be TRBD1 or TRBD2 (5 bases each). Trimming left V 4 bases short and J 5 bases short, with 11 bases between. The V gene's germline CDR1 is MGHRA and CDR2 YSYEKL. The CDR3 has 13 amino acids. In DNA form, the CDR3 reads TGCGCCAGCAGCCGAGGGACGACCGAGACCCAGTACTTC. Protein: CASSRGTTETQYF.

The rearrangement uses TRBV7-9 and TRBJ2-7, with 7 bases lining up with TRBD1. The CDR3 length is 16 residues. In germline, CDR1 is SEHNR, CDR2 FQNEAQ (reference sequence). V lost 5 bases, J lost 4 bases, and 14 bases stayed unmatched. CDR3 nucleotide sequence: TGTGCCAGCAGCAAACGAGGGGACAGACGACTATACGAGCAGTACTTC. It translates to CASSKRGDRRLYEQYF.